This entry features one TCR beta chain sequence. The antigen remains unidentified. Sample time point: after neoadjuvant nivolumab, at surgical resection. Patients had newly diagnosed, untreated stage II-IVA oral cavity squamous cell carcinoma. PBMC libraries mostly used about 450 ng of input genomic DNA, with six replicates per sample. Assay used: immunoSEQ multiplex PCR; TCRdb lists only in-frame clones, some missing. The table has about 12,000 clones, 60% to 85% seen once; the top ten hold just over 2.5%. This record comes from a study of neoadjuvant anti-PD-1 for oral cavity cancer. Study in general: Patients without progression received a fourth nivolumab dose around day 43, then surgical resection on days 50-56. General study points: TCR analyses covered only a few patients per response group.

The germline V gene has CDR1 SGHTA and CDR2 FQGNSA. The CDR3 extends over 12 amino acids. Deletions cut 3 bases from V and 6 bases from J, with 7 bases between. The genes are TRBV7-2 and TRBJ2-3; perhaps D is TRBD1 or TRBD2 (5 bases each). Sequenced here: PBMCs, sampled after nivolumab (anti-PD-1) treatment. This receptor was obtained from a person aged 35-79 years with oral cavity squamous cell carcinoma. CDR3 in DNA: TGTGCCAGCAGCTTGGGGGTGGATACGCAGTATTTT. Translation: CASSLGVDTQYF.